Below are 22 T cell receptor beta chains sequenced from a single sample in a study of identical twins. TCRdb re-called the 5' RACE reads with MiXCR, one entry per CDR3 protein. This table holds 1.5 million or so distinct CDR3 sequences, under 35% found once. The sequencing input was cord blood. These receptors all come from a newborn girl in good health.

This clonotype was picked up a small number of times. The J gene is TRBJ2-1, the V gene TRBV5-1; 9 bases line up with TRBD2. Germline-derived CDR1 and CDR2 are SGHRS and YFSETQ. The V segment lost 2 bases and the J segment 3 bases; nucleotides outside the gene matches: 9. This CDR3 is built from 17 residues. The DNA of the CDR3 is TGCGCCAGCAGCTTATTCGGCGGGGGGGCCGGCTACAATGAGCAGTTCTTC. Encoded protein: CASSLFGGGAGYNEQFF.

For the CDR3, the DNA is TGCAGCGTTAACCGACAGTCCCGGAACACTGAAGCTTTCTTT. It is translated as CSVNRQSRNTEAFF. J is TRBJ1-1 and V is TRBV29-1, with a possible D match to TRBD1 (5 bases). Germline-derived CDR1 and CDR2 are SQVTM and ANQGSEA. The length of the CDR3 is 14 residues. V shed 5 bases and J shed 1 base, with 14 bases lying between them.

This clonotype has only one observation. The chain has TRBV4-2 and TRBJ2-7, with 10 positions matching TRBD2. The DNA end is a closer match to TRBJ2-5, so the J assignment may be wrong. This CDR3 has 15 residues. Germline values: CDR1 LGHNA, CDR2 YNFKEQ. In DNA, the CDR3 is TGTGCCAGCAGAGAGATAGCGGGGGGAGCAGAGACCCAGTACTTC. It yields the protein CASREIAGGAETQYF.

The chain couples TRBV5-1 to TRBJ1-2, with D possibly TRBD1 on 5 matching bases. The length of the CDR3 is 13 residues. Trimming took 7 bases from V and 4 from J, leaving 14 bases between them. Germline V gene lookup returns CDR1 SGHRS and CDR2 YFSETQ. The DNA for the CDR3 is TGCGCCAGCTGTTTCGACAGCTCCTATGGCTACACCTTC. Translation gives CASCFDSSYGYTF.

The J gene is TRBJ2-1, the V gene TRBV5-6; D ambiguous. Germline V gene data show CDR1 as SGHDT and CDR2 as YYEEEE. This CDR3 contains 15 residues. V was cut by 4 bases and J by 8 bases, with 19 bases left in between. The CDR3 loop reads CASSRIVQRLDEQFF. CDR3 in DNA: TGTGCCAGCAGCCGCATCGTTCAGAGATTAGATGAGCAGTTCTTC.

About this clonotype: Given a much more abundant clone one base away, this may be a read error. The genes are TRBV24-1 and TRBJ2-5; D call uncertain. The V end was cut by 0 bases, the J end by 4 bases, with 2 bases between. Germline values: CDR1 KGHDR, CDR2 SFDVKD. This CDR3 region has 12 residues. The chain's CDR3 is CATSDLAETQYF. In DNA form, the CDR3 reads TGTGCCACCAGTGATTTGGCAGAGACCCAGTACTTC.

In this sample, this clonotype turned up a few times. This chain connects TRBV3-1 to TRBJ2-1; 8 bases line up with TRBD2. CDR1 and CDR2 (germline): LGHDT, YNNKEL (reference sequence). Trimming took 2 bases from V and 1 from J; bases not matched to a gene: 4. The CDR3 is 16 amino acids. The CDR3 region is CASSQRRGGSYNEQFF. The CDR3 coding sequence is TGTGCCAGCAGCCAAAGACGGGGGGGTTCCTACAATGAGCAGTTCTTC.

Regarding this clonotype: Mismatch with germline at one junction end may stem from a read error. This sequence joins TRBV7-2 and TRBJ2-5; TRBD1 matches at 8 bases. This CDR3 is 14 amino acids long. Germline V lookup: CDR1 SGHTA, CDR2 FQGNSA. CDR3 bases: TGTGTCAGCAGTGGGACAGGCGGTCAAGAGACCCAGTACTTC. Protein: CVSSGTGGQETQYF.

About this clonotype itself: A much bigger clone sits one base away, suggesting this may be a read error. J is TRBJ2-5 and V is TRBV3-1; 7 bases are a match to TRBD2. The J call is uncertain, as TRBJ2-1 better fits the DNA end. CDR3 length: 13 amino acids. Germline loops: CDR1 LGHDT, CDR2 YNNKEL (reference sequence). CDR3 in amino acids: CASRGLPQETQFF. The CDR3 DNA reads as TGTGCCAGCAGGGGACTACCACAAGAGACCCAGTTCTTC.

The chain joins TRBV20-1 to TRBJ2-1, with D possibly being TRBD2 (5 bases). CDR3 length: 13 amino acids. Germline loops: CDR1 DFQATT, CDR2 SNEGSKA (reference sequence). Trimming shortened V by 0 bases and J by 4 bases, and 7 bases separated the two germline ends. CDR3 region: CSARELAYNEQFF. In DNA form, the CDR3 reads TGCAGTGCTAGAGAGCTAGCTTACAATGAGCAGTTCTTC.

This clonotype was counted many times. J is TRBJ1-1 and V is TRBV27, with D unresolved. V lost 6 bases and J lost 1, with 9 bases in between. Germline values: CDR1 MNHEY, CDR2 SMNVEV (reference sequence). The CDR3 spans 13 residues. The CDR3 loop reads CASSLRQNTEAFF. CDR3 bases: TGTGCCAGCAGCTTAAGGCAGAACACTGAAGCTTTCTTT.

The chain combines TRBV10-3 with TRBJ1-2, with D possibly matching TRBD1 (5 bases). Trimming left V 5 bases short and J 3 bases short, with 10 bases between. This CDR3 spans 13 amino acids. Germline V gene lookup returns CDR1 ENHRY and CDR2 SYGVKD. CDR3 loop: CAISNQGYYGYTF. The CDR3 nucleotides read TGTGCCATCAGTAACCAGGGCTACTATGGCTACACCTTC.

This chain connects TRBV20-1 to TRBJ2-1; D possibly corresponds to TRBD2 (6 bases). The V gene's germline CDR1 is DFQATT and CDR2 SNEGSKA (reference sequence). Trimming shortened V by 5 bases and J by 3 bases, and 14 bases separated the two germline ends. The CDR3 loop spans 14 amino acids. The chain's CDR3 is CSAPGTSNYNEQFF. In nucleotides, the CDR3 is TGCAGTGCTCCCGGGACTTCCAACTACAATGAGCAGTTCTTC.

The chain recombines TRBV29-1 with TRBJ1-2, with D tentatively TRBD1 (5 bases). Trimming removed 3 bases at V and 8 bases at J, with 13 bases between. The germline gives CDR1 SQVTM, CDR2 ANQGSEA. The CDR3 has 12 amino acids. CDR3 DNA sequence: TGCAGCGTTGAGAGGCGGGACGAAGGCTACACCTTC. Translated, it gives CSVERRDEGYTF.

This clonotype has a handful of counts. The rearrangement uses TRBV10-1 and TRBJ2-7; maybe TRBD2 (5 bases). The germline V gene has CDR1 WNHNN and CDR2 SYGVQD (reference sequence). The CDR3 has 13 residues. Trimming left V 2 bases short and J 7 bases short, with 12 bases between. CDR3 residues: CASSEGLHNEQYF. In DNA, the CDR3 is TGCGCCAGCAGTGAGGGACTTCACAATGAGCAGTACTTC.

This clonotype has more than one count but fewer than ten. The chain has TRBV3-1 and TRBJ2-2; D uncertain. The CDR3 is 14 residues long. From germline, CDR1 is LGHDT and CDR2 YNNKEL (reference sequence). Trimming stripped 4 bases from V and 2 bases from J, with 8 bases between. In nucleotides, the CDR3 is TGTGCCAGCAGCCCGAGACACAACACCGGGGAGCTGTTTTTT. It translates to CASSPRHNTGELFF.

The chain recombines TRBV12-3 or TRBV12-4 with TRBJ1-4, with TRBD1 matching over 10 bases. The V segment lost 3 bases and the J segment 8 bases; nucleotides outside the gene matches: 9. This CDR3 has 16 amino acids. CDR3 residues: CASSFRDRGRGEKLFF. As DNA, the CDR3 is TGTGCCAGCAGTTTTCGAGACAGGGGGCGAGGAGAAAAACTGTTTTTT.

The chain recombines TRBV15 with TRBJ2-7; no clear D. This CDR3 is 14 amino acids long. Germline V lookup: CDR1 LNHNV, CDR2 YYDKDF (reference sequence). The germline V and J ends were trimmed by 0 bases and 3 bases, with 9 bases remaining between them. The CDR3: CATSRDEARYEQYF. CDR3 nucleotide sequence: TGTGCCACCAGCAGAGATGAGGCCCGCTACGAGCAGTACTTC.

Worth noting for this clonotype: One base away lies a much larger clone, so this may be a sequencing read error. V usage is TRBV20-1 and J usage is TRBJ2-5; no definite D call. This CDR3 contains 12 residues. Germline V lookup: CDR1 DFQATT, CDR2 SNEGSKA (reference sequence). V gave up 6 bases and J gave up 11 bases, with 19 bases separating them. CDR3 sequence: CSARWAGYGQYF. The CDR3 bases are TGCAGTGCCCGATGGGCCGGGTACGGGCAGTACTTC.

This clonotype was observed a few times. This chain links TRBV5-1 with TRBJ1-1, with D uncertain. The CDR3 has 13 amino acids. Germline CDR1 and CDR2: SGHRS and YFSETQ. Trimming shortened V by 0 bases and J by 7 bases, and 10 bases separated the two germline ends. CDR3 amino acids: CASSLGAGDEAFF. The DNA of the CDR3 is TGCGCCAGCAGCTTGGGCGCGGGAGATGAAGCTTTCTTT.

As regards this clonotype: A single base separates this from a much larger clone, so it may be a read error. The chain uses TRBV7-2 and TRBJ1-2, with 7 positions matching TRBD1. Trimming removed 1 base from V and 4 bases from J; junction bases left unmatched: 3. The length of the CDR3 is 14 residues. CDR1 is SGHTA, CDR2 FQGNSA, per germline. The CDR3 DNA reads TGTGCCAGCAGCTTAGGGGGACAGCCCTATGGCTACACCTTC. Translating gives CASSLGGQPYGYTF.

The chain has TRBV30 and TRBJ2-5; D remains unclear. The J call may be faulty, since TRBJ2-7 better matches the DNA end. Germline assignment: CDR1 GTSNPN and CDR2 SVGIG (reference sequence). CDR3 length equals 12 residues. The CDR3 region has the DNA TGTGCCTGGAGTGTCCAGCCATACGAGCAGTACTTC. This gives the protein CAWSVQPYEQYF.